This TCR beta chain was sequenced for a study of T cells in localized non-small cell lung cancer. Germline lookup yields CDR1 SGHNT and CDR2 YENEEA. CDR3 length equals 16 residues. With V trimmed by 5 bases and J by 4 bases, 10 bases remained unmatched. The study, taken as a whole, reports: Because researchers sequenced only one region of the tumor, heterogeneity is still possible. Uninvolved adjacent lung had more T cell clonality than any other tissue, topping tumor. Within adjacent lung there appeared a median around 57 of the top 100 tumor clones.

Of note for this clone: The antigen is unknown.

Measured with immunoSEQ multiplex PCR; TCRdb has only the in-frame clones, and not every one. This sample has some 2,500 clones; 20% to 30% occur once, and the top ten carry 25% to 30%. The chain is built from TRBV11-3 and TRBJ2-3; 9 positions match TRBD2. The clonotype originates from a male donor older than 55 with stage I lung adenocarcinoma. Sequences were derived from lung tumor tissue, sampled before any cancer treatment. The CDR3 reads CASSQRGGAGADTQYF. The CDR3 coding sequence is TGTGCCAGCAGCCAACGCGGGGGGGCCGGGGCAGATACGCAGTATTTT.